This T cell receptor (beta chain) was captured by sequencing in a study of cytomegalovirus exposure and HLA in healthy donors. Whole-study results and caveats: Cytomegalovirus-associated TCR beta chains were listed, numbering roughly 150. In a later analysis, HLA-associated beta chains showed higher expansion and lower generation probabilities than comparable chains.

This clone was picked up one time. The antigen is unknown. Vbeta (60) and Jbeta (13) primers were used in the PCR. The data were produced by immunoSEQ multiplex PCR, yet TCRdb's version contains in-frame clones alone and is incomplete. Of 95,000 to 110,000 clones listed, 65% to 85% are singletons. The TCR originated in a man aged 50 to 60 in good health and CMV-seropositive. What was sequenced was PBMCs.

The CDR3 coding sequence is TGTGCCAGCAGTTACGTTCCAGGGGACTATGGCTACACCTTC. Encoded protein: CASSYVPGDYGYTF. V and J are TRBV6-6 and TRBJ1-2, with a tentative D call TRBD1 (6 bases). V lost 2 bases, J lost 3 bases, and 10 bases lay in between. Per the germline V gene, CDR1 is MNHNY and CDR2 is SVGAGI (reference sequence). The CDR3 is 14 residues long.